A single sample gave rise to the 14 T cell receptor beta chains below, sequenced in a study of control samples from healthy donors and cancer patients. Using immunoSEQ multiplex PCR, the repertoire was profiled, and TCRdb retains in-frame clones only, with some absent. Here the sample spans 78,000 or so clones, roughly 84% being singletons. Sequencing used blood. The receptor source for this set is a woman aged 45-65 years in good health.

J is TRBJ1-2 and V is TRBV28, with 9 nucleotides matching TRBD1. This CDR3 has 15 amino acids. The germline V gene encodes CDR1 MDHEN and CDR2 SYDVKM. V was clipped by 6 bases and J by 3 bases; unmatched bases: 8. Here the CDR3 DNA reads TGTGCCAGCAGAATCCGGGACAGGGTGGACTATGGCTACACCTTC. The encoded protein is CASRIRDRVDYGYTF.

The rearrangement links TRBV10-1 to TRBJ2-7, with TRBD1 identical over 7 bases. J gave up 2 bases and V 2 bases, and 6 bases lay outside the gene matches. There are 15 residues in the CDR3. Germline CDR1 reads WNHNN; CDR2 reads SYGVQD (reference sequence). This chain's CDR3 is CASSEGTADPYEQYF. The CDR3 DNA follows: TGCGCCAGCAGTGAGGGGACAGCCGACCCCTACGAGCAGTACTTC.

V is TRBV12-5 and J is TRBJ2-2; TRBD2 is a possible D gene (5 bases). This CDR3 is built from 13 residues. The ends were cut back, 5 bases at V and 2 bases at J, with 6 bases in the middle. Germline V lookup: CDR1 LGHNT, CDR2 FRNRAP. The CDR3 nucleotides are TGTGCTAGTGGTGAGGGAAACACCGGGGAGCTGTTTTTT. Translating it yields CASGEGNTGELFF. The full variable domain, with the rest looked up from reference TRBV12-5 and TRBJ2-2, is DARVTQTPRHKVTEMGQEVTMRCQPILGHNTVFWYRQTMMQGLELLAYFRNRAPLDDSGMPKDRFSAEMPDATLATLKIQPSEPRDSAVYFCASGEGNTGELFFGEGSRLTVL.

V gene TRBV11-1 combines with J gene TRBJ1-3; D is unresolved. This CDR3 comprises 14 residues. Germline CDR1 reads SGHAT; CDR2 reads FQDESV (reference sequence). V lost 3 bases and J lost 4, with 10 bases in between. DNA for the CDR3: TGTGCCAGCAGCTTCGCAGGAGCGGGAAACACCATATATTTT. This codes for CASSFAGAGNTIYF.

The gene calls are TRBV5-1 and TRBJ2-2; TRBD2 aligns across 9 bases. Germline V gene data show CDR1 as SGHRS and CDR2 as YFSETQ. V shed 5 bases, J shed 0 bases, and the junction held 5 bases outside the gene matches. This CDR3 has 16 amino acids. The CDR3 region has the DNA TGCGCCAGCAGTTCGAGCGGGAGGACGAACACCGGGGAGCTGTTTTTT. This translates into CASSSSGRTNTGELFF.

The chain is built from TRBV5-6 and TRBJ1-1; no definite D call. The CDR3 covers 14 residues. Germline CDR1 SGHDT, CDR2 YYEEEE. V was cut by 0 bases and J by 0 bases, with 6 bases left in between. CDR3 amino acids: CASSLVTVNTEAFF. CDR3 nucleotides: TGTGCCAGCAGCTTGGTAACAGTGAACACTGAAGCTTTCTTT.

This clone was recorded once. The rearrangement links TRBV4-1 to TRBJ1-1; possible D gene TRBD1, 6 bases. The germline CDR1 and CDR2 sequences are MGHRA and YSYEKL. Trimming removed 1 base at V and 0 bases at J, with 15 bases between. This CDR3 comprises 17 residues. In DNA form, the CDR3 reads TGCGCCAGCAGCCAAGGGAGGGGGGCGAGGGTGAACACTGAAGCTTTCTTT. Translation gives CASSQGRGARVNTEAFF.

J is TRBJ2-1 and V is TRBV5-4; TRBD1 aligns across 7 bases. With 1 base clipped from V and 6 bases from J, the junction kept 7 bases outside the gene matches. CDR1 and CDR2 from the germline V gene are SGHNT and YYREEE (reference sequence). The CDR3 is 15 residues long. CDR3 region: CASSLQGVKSNEQFF. CDR3 coding DNA: TGTGCCAGCAGCTTGCAGGGGGTGAAGAGCAATGAGCAGTTCTTC. Using reference TRBV5-4 and TRBJ2-1 for the parts outside the CDR3, the full variable domain is ETGVTQSPTHLIKTRGQQVTLRCSSQSGHNTVSWYQQALGQGPQFIFQYYREEENGRGNFPPRFSGLQFPNYSSELNVNALELDDSALYLCASSLQGVKSNEQFFGPGTRLTVL.

The chain has TRBV29-1 and TRBJ2-1; 13 bases are a match to TRBD2. Trimming cost V 5 bases and J 7 bases; bases outside gene matches: 8. The V gene's germline CDR1 is SQVTM and CDR2 ANQGSEA. CDR3 length equals 15 residues. Here the CDR3 reads CSVLGLAGVLNEQFF. CDR3 coding DNA: TGCAGCGTTTTAGGACTAGCGGGAGTATTAAATGAGCAGTTCTTC.

This chain links TRBV5-6 with TRBJ2-5; D remains ambiguous. Germline V gives CDR1 SGHDT, CDR2 YYEEEE. Trimming cost V 0 bases and J 2 bases, with 8 bases left between them. The CDR3 consists of 14 residues. DNA for the CDR3: TGTGCCAGCAGCTTGGGGCGGCTACAAGAGACCCAGTACTTC. Protein sequence: CASSLGRLQETQYF.

The V gene is TRBV2, the J gene TRBJ2-7; 12 bases match TRBD2. The CDR3 loop spans 16 amino acids. The V gene end was trimmed by 5 bases and the J gene end by 4 bases; junction bases not matched to a gene: 9. Germline CDR1 and CDR2: SNHLY and FYNNEI. The CDR3: CASSSRTSGKHYEQYF. CDR3 in DNA: TGTGCCAGCAGTAGCCGGACTAGCGGGAAGCATTACGAGCAGTACTTC.

V usage is TRBV29-1 and J usage is TRBJ1-1; 7 nucleotides align to TRBD1. J was trimmed by 2 bases and V by 6 bases; bases with no gene match: 6. This CDR3 is built from 13 residues. Per germline, CDR1 SQVTM and CDR2 ANQGSEA. The CDR3 is CSVGDRVNTEAFF. As DNA, the CDR3 is TGCAGCGTGGGGGACAGAGTTAACACTGAAGCTTTCTTT.

The CDR3 DNA is TGTGCCAGCAGTTTAAAGGATTATGGCTACACCTTC. Its protein is CASSLKDYGYTF. The genes are TRBV28 and TRBJ1-2; no firm D call. Germline lookup yields CDR1 MDHEN and CDR2 SYDVKM. The CDR3 is made up of 12 amino acids. Trimming took off 2 bases at V and 5 bases at J, with 6 bases between the two ends.

This rearrangement joins TRBV15 to TRBJ1-2, with TRBD1 identical over 8 bases. The ends lost 2 bases at V and 8 bases at J; junction bases unmatched: 7. This CDR3 contains 14 residues. Germline CDR1 and CDR2: LNHNV and YYDKDF (reference sequence). The CDR3 DNA reads as TGTGCCACCAGCAGACCCCAGGGGGCCTTCGGCTACACCTTC. Encoded protein: CATSRPQGAFGYTF.